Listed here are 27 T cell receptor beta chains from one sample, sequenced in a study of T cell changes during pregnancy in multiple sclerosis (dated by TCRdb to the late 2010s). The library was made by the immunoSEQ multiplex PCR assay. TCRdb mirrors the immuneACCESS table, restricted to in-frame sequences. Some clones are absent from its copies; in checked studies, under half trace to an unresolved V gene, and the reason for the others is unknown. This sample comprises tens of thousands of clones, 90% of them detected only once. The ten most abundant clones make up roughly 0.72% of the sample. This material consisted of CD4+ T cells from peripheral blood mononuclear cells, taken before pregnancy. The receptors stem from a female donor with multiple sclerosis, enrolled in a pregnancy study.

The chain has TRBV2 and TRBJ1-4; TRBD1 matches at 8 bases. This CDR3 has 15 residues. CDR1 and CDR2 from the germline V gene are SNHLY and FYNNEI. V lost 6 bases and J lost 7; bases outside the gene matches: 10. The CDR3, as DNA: TGTGCCAGCAGGGTAGACAGGGGCGCCAGTGAAAAACTGTTTTTT. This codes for CASRVDRGASEKLFF.

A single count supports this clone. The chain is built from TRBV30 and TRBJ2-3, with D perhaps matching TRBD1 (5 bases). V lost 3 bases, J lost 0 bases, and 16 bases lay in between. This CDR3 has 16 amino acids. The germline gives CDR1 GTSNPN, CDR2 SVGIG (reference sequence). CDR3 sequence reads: CAWSNGDSPSTDTQYF. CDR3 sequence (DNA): TGTGCCTGGAGCAATGGCGACAGCCCTAGCACAGATACGCAGTATTTT.

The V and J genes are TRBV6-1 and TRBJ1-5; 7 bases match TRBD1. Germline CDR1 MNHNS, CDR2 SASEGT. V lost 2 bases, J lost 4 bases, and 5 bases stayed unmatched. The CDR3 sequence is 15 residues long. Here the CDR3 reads CASSENRGKNQPQHF. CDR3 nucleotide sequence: TGTGCCAGCAGTGAAAACAGGGGCAAGAATCAGCCCCAGCATTTT.

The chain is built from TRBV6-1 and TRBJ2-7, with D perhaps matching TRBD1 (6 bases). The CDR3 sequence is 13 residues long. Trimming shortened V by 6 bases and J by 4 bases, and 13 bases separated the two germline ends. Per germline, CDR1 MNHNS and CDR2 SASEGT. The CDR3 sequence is CASSAVRGYEQYF. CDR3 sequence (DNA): TGTGCCAGCAGCGCGGTGAGGGGGTACGAGCAGTACTTC.

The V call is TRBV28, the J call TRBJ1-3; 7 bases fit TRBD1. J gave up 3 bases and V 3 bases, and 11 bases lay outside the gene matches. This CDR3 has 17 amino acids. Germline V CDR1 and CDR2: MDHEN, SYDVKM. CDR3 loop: CASSFPGVGGGGNTIYF. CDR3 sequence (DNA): TGTGCCAGCAGTTTCCCAGGGGTAGGGGGCGGTGGAAACACCATATATTTT.

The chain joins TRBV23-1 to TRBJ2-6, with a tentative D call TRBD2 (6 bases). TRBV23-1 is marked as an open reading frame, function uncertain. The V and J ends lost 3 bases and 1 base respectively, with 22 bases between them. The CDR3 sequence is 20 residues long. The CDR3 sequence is CASSHSPVRDSPSGANVLTF. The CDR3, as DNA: TGCGCCAGCAGTCACTCCCCTGTTCGGGACTCACCGTCTGGGGCCAACGTCCTGACTTTC.

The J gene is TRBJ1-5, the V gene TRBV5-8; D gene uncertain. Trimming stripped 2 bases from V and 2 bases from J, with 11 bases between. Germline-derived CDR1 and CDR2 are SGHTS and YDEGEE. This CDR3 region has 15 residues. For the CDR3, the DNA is TGTGCCAGCAGCTTTACATTTTTGGGCAATCAGCCCCAGCATTTT. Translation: CASSFTFLGNQPQHF.

Here the CDR3 reads CASSLGGLVYNEQFF. The DNA of the CDR3 is TGTGCCAGCAGCCTCGGGGGACTAGTGTACAATGAGCAGTTCTTC. The rearrangement joins TRBV11-2 to TRBJ2-1, with 8 positions matching TRBD2. The CDR3 sequence is 15 residues long. J was trimmed by 4 bases and V by 5 bases; bases with no gene match: 7. Germline V gene lookup returns CDR1 SGHAT and CDR2 FQNNGV.

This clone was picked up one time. CDR3 in amino acids: CASSESLAGFEQFF. The CDR3 DNA sequence: TGTGCCAGCAGTGAAAGCCTAGCGGGGTTTGAGCAGTTCTTC. V is TRBV2 and J is TRBJ2-1, with 9 bases identical to TRBD2. The germline CDR1 and CDR2 sequences are SNHLY and FYNNEI. The CDR3 is made up of 14 amino acids. The trim removed 2 bases at V and 9 bases at J, leaving 5 bases unmatched.

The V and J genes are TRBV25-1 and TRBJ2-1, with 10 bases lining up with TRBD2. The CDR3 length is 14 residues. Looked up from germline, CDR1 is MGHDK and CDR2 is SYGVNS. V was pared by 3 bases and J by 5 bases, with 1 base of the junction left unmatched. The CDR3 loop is CASSELAGDNEQFF. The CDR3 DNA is TGTGCCAGCAGTGAGCTAGCGGGAGACAATGAGCAGTTCTTC.

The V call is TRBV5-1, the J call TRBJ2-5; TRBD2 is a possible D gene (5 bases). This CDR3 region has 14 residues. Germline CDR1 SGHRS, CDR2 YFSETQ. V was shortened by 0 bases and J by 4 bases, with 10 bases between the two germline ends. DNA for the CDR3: TGCGCCAGCAGCTTGGCCTCGGCGGGAGAGACCCAGTACTTC. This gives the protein CASSLASAGETQYF.

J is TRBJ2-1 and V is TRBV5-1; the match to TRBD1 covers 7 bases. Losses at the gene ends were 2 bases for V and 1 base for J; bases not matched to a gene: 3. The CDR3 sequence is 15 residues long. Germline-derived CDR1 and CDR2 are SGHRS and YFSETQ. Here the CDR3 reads CASSLGGRSYNEQFF. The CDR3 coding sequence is TGCGCCAGCAGCTTAGGGGGCCGATCCTACAATGAGCAGTTCTTC.

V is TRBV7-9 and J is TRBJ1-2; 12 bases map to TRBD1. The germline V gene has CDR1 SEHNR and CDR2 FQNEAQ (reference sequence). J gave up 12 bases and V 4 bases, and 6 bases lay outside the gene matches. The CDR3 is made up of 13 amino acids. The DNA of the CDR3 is TGTGCCAGCAGCTCCGGGACAGGGGGCTTGGACACCTTC. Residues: CASSSGTGGLDTF.

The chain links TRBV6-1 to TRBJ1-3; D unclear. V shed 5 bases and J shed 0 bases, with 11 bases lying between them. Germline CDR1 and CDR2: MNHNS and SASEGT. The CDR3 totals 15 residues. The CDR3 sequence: CASSLLLLSGNTIYF. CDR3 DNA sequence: TGTGCCAGCAGTTTACTCCTTCTCTCTGGAAACACCATATATTTT.

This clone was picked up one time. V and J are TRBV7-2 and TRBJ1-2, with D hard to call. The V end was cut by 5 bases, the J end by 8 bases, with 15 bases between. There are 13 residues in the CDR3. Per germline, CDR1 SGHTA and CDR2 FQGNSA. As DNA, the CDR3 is TGTGCCAGCAGCCCCCGCGGGGAGCAAGGCTACACCTTC. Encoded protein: CASSPRGEQGYTF.

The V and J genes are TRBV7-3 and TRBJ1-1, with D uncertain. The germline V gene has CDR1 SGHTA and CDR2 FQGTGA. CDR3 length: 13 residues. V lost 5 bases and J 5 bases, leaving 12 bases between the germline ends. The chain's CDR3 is CASSPSRGTEAFF. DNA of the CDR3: TGTGCCAGCAGCCCGTCCCGAGGGACTGAAGCTTTCTTT.

Here the CDR3 reads CAHRGGNYGYTF. CDR3 nucleotides: TGTGCCCACCGGGGAGGGAACTATGGCTACACCTTC. J is TRBJ1-2 and V is TRBV30, with D unclear. Germline V gives CDR1 GTSNPN, CDR2 SVGIG (reference sequence). Trimming shortened V by 8 bases and J by 2 bases, and 12 bases separated the two germline ends. The CDR3 extends over 12 amino acids.

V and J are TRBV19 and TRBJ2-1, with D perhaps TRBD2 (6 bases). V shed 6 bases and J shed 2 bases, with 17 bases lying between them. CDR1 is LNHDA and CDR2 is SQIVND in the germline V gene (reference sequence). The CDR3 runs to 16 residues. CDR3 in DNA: TGTGCCAGTAGAAGAGAACTAGCAGATACCTACAATGAGCAGTTCTTC. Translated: CASRRELADTYNEQFF.

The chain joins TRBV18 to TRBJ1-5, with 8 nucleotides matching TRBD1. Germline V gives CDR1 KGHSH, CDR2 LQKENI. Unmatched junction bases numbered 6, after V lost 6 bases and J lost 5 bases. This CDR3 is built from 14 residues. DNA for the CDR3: TGTGCCAGCTCGACAGGGGAGTCCCATCAGCCCCAGCATTTT. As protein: CASSTGESHQPQHF. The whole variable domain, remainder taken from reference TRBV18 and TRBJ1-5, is NAGVMQNPRHLVRRRGQEARLRCSPMKGHSHVYWYRQLPEEGLKFMVYLQKENIIDESGMPKERFSAEFPKEGPSILRIQQVVRGDSAAYFCASSTGESHQPQHFGDGTRLSIL.

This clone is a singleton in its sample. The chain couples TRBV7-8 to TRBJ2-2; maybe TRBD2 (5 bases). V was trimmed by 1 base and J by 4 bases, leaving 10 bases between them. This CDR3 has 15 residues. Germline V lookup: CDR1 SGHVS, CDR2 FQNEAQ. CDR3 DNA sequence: TGTGCCAGCAGCTTAGGGAATCGGGGCACCGGGGAGCTGTTTTTT. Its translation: CASSLGNRGTGELFF. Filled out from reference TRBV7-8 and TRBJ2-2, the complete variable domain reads GAGVSQSPRYKVAKRGQDVALRCDPISGHVSLFWYQQALGQGPEFLTYFQNEAQLDKSGLPSDRFFAERPEGSVSTLKIQRTQQEDSAVYLCASSLGNRGTGELFFGEGSRLTVL.

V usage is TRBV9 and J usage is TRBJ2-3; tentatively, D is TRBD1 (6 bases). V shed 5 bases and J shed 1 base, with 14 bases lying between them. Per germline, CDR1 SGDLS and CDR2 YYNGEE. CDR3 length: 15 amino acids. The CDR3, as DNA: TGTGCCAGCAGTCCCCAGGGGTATGGCACAGATACGCAGTATTTT. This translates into CASSPQGYGTDTQYF.

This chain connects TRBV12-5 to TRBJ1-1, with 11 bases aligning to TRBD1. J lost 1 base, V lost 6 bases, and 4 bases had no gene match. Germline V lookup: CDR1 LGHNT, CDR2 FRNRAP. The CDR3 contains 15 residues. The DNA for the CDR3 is TGTGCTAGTGGAGGGGACAGGGGGGAGAACACTGAAGCTTTCTTT. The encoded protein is CASGGDRGENTEAFF.

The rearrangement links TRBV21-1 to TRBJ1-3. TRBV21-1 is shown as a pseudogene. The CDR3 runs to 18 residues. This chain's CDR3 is CATSVMRGLGTSGNTIYF. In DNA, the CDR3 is TGTGCCACCAGTGTGATGAGGGGCTTGGGGACTTCTGGAAACACCATATATTTT.

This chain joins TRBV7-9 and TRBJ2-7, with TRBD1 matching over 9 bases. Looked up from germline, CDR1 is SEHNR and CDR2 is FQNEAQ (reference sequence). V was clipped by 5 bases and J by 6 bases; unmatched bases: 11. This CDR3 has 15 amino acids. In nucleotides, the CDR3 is TGTGCCAGCAGCCTAAACAGGGGGCAAGTCACCGAGCAGTACTTC. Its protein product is CASSLNRGQVTEQYF.

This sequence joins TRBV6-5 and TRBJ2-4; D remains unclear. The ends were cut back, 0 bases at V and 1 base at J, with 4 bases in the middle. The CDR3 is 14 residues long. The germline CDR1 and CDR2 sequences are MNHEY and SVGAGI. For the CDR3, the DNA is TGTGCCAGCAGTTACTCCAGGGCCAAAAACATTCAGTACTTC. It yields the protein CASSYSRAKNIQYF.

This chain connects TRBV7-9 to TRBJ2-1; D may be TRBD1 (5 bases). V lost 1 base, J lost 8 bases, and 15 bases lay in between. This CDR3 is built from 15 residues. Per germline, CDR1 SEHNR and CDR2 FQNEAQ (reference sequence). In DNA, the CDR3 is TGTGCCAGCAGCTTAGGGCAGGGATCACTCCATGAGCAGTTCTTC. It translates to CASSLGQGSLHEQFF.

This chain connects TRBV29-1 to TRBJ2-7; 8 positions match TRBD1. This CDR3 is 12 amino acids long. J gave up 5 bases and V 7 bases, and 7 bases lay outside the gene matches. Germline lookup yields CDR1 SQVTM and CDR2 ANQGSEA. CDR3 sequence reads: CSAGGGYDEQYF. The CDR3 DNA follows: TGCAGCGCAGGGGGCGGGTACGACGAGCAGTACTTC.